The 28 T cell receptor beta chains below all came from one sample that was sequenced in a study of blood T cell repertoires in COVID-19 (TCRdb year 2020). Receptor libraries were prepared by the immunoSEQ multiplex PCR assay. The table comes from immuneACCESS by way of TCRdb, which keeps in-frame sequences with V and J called. Part of the clones is missing from these tables; in studies checked, under half for an unresolved V gene and the rest for unknown reasons. The table for this sample lists roughly 64,000 clones; about nine tenths of them were counted only once. The ten largest account for roughly 3.2% of the sample. Specimen: peripheral blood. The receptor set was obtained from a man between 45 and 60 years old with active COVID-19.

The CDR3: CASSISGSGGTDTQYF. The CDR3 DNA is TGTGCCAGCAGCATTAGCGGTAGCGGGGGCACAGATACGCAGTATTTT. This chain uses TRBV5-4 with TRBJ2-3; 8 positions agree with TRBD2. The germline V gene encodes CDR1 SGHNT and CDR2 YYREEE (reference sequence). Trimming took 4 bases from V and 1 from J; bases not matched to a gene: 8. The CDR3 runs to 16 residues.

V gene TRBV7-9 combines with J gene TRBJ2-7, with 7 bases matching TRBD1. Germline V gives CDR1 SEHNR, CDR2 FQNEAQ (reference sequence). This CDR3 region has 15 residues. V lost 5 bases to trimming and J lost 8 bases; unmatched junction nucleotides: 15. As DNA, the CDR3 is TGTGCCAGCAGCGCCTCCGGGACAGAGCTCGGGAAGCAGTACTTC. Amino acids: CASSASGTELGKQYF.

The chain joins TRBV7-3 to TRBJ2-5, with D perhaps matching TRBD2 (6 bases). The CDR3 consists of 14 residues. The ends were cut back, 4 bases at V and 2 bases at J, with 11 bases in the middle. CDR1 SGHTA and CDR2 FQGTGA come from the germline V gene. The CDR3 sequence: CASSSTGTQETQYF. The CDR3 DNA follows: TGTGCCAGCAGCTCAACCGGGACTCAAGAGACCCAGTACTTC.

The chain uses TRBV4-1 and TRBJ2-1; 7 bases align to TRBD1. V gave up 3 bases and J gave up 3 bases; unmatched junction bases: 8. The CDR3 loop spans 16 amino acids. Germline values: CDR1 MGHRA, CDR2 YSYEKL. The DNA for the CDR3 is TGCGCCAGCAGCCAGGACCCGGGACAGTACTACAATGAGCAGTTCTTC. This codes for CASSQDPGQYYNEQFF.

The chain has TRBV7-9 and TRBJ2-7; TRBD2 aligns across 7 bases. CDR1 and CDR2 (germline): SEHNR, FQNEAQ (reference sequence). This CDR3 comprises 13 residues. J lost 5 bases, V lost 2 bases, and 3 bases had no gene match. For the CDR3, the DNA is TGTGCCAGCAGCTTATCGGCGGGAGACGAGCAGTACTTC. Protein sequence: CASSLSAGDEQYF. Full variable domain (remainder filled in from reference TRBV7-9 and TRBJ2-7): DTGVSQNPRHKITKRGQNVTFRCDPISEHNRLYWYRQTLGQGPEFLTYFQNEAQLEKSRLLSDRFSAERPKGSFSTLEIQRTEQGDSAMYLCASSLSAGDEQYFGPGTRLTVT.

The gene calls are TRBV7-2 and TRBJ2-7; perhaps TRBD2 as D (6 bases). Germline V gene lookup returns CDR1 SGHTA and CDR2 FQGNSA. CDR3 size: 14 residues. V was cut by 3 bases and J by 3 bases, with 12 bases left in between. The CDR3 DNA is TGTGCCAGCAGCTTGTCTATTAGCGGCTACGAGCAGTACTTC. Translating it yields CASSLSISGYEQYF.

The chain combines TRBV24-1 with TRBJ2-1; TRBD2 matches at 9 bases. V trimming: 3 bases; J trimming: 8 bases; junction bases outside the gene matches: 7. Germline values: CDR1 KGHDR, CDR2 SFDVKD. The CDR3 is 15 amino acids. This CDR3 is CATSDTRTSADEQFF. Written as DNA, the CDR3 is TGTGCCACCAGTGATACACGGACTAGCGCGGATGAGCAGTTCTTC.

In the case of this clone: Sequence at one end of the junction differs from germline and may be a read error. The V gene is TRBV3-1 (or the pseudogene TRBV3-2), the J gene TRBJ2-5, with D perhaps TRBD1 (6 bases). CDR3 length: 15 residues. CDR1 and CDR2 (germline): LGHDT, YNNKEL (reference sequence). The CDR3 loop reads CASSLRYTGTTVENF. CDR3 nucleotide sequence: TGTGCCAGCAGCTTAAGGTACACTGGGACAACCGTCGAAAACTTC.

This clone was counted a few times. V gene TRBV2 combines with J gene TRBJ1-1; 7 bases fit TRBD1. CDR1 and CDR2 (germline): SNHLY, FYNNEI. The V gene end was trimmed by 5 bases and the J gene end by 4 bases; junction bases not matched to a gene: 4. The CDR3 has 13 amino acids. The CDR3 region has the DNA TGTGCCAGCAGTAAGCAGGGGGGCACTGAAGCTTTCTTT. Amino acids: CASSKQGGTEAFF.

V usage is TRBV30 and J usage is TRBJ2-5; unclear D gene. The V end was cut by 1 base, the J end by 2 bases, with 11 bases between. Germline loops: CDR1 GTSNPN, CDR2 SVGIG (reference sequence). The CDR3 sequence is 14 residues long. The CDR3 is CAWSGGGKQETQYF. CDR3 DNA: TGTGCCTGGAGTGGAGGCGGAAAACAAGAGACCCAGTACTTC.

This chain uses TRBV6-5 with TRBJ2-1, with TRBD2 matching 8 bases. After removal of 5 bases from V and 8 bases from J, the junction contained 5 bases not matched to a gene. CDR3 size: 13 residues. Per germline, CDR1 MNHEY and CDR2 SVGAGI. CDR3 residues: CASSREGTHEQFF. DNA of the CDR3: TGTGCCAGCAGTCGGGAGGGAACCCATGAGCAGTTCTTC.

This rearrangement joins TRBV10-3 to TRBJ2-2; D is perhaps TRBD2 (6 bases). CDR3 length: 17 amino acids. Trimming took 2 bases from V and 1 from J, leaving 14 bases between them. Germline V gene sequence: CDR1 ENHRY, CDR2 SYGVKD. This CDR3 reads CAISESGGTGNTGELFF. CDR3 nucleotide sequence: TGTGCCATCAGTGAGAGCGGAGGGACGGGGAACACCGGGGAGCTGTTTTTT.

CDR3 nucleotides: TGCGCCAGCGGCGGGGTGGACTGGAGCACAGATACGCAGTATTTT. Its protein product is CASGGVDWSTDTQYF. The rearrangement links TRBV5-1 to TRBJ2-3; D may be TRBD2 (6 bases). Germline-derived CDR1 and CDR2 are SGHRS and YFSETQ. The V and J ends lost 7 bases and 0 bases respectively, with 15 bases between them. The CDR3 runs 15 residues. Based on the CDR3 plus reference TRBV5-1 and TRBJ2-3, the full variable domain is KAGVTQTPRYLIKTRGQQVTLSCSPISGHRSVSWYQQTPGQGLQFLFEYFSETQRNKGNFPGRFSGRQFSNSRSEMNVSTLELGDSALYLCASGGVDWSTDTQYFGPGTRLTVL.

This rearrangement joins TRBV27 to TRBJ1-2; 10 bases map to TRBD1. CDR1 and CDR2 (germline): MNHEY, SMNVEV (reference sequence). This CDR3 region has 14 residues. V shed 8 bases, J shed 4 bases, and the junction held 7 bases outside the gene matches. CDR3 protein: CASGRQGAGYGYTF. Written as DNA, the CDR3 is TGTGCCAGCGGGCGACAGGGGGCAGGCTATGGCTACACCTTC.

The rearrangement links TRBV6-4 to TRBJ2-1; 7 nucleotides align to TRBD2. This CDR3 is 15 amino acids long. V was clipped by 3 bases and J by 8 bases; unmatched bases: 10. Germline lookup yields CDR1 MRHNA and CDR2 SNTAGT. CDR3 sequence: CASSEGREAFDEQFF. The CDR3 coding sequence is TGTGCCAGCAGTGAGGGACGGGAGGCCTTTGATGAGCAGTTCTTC.

This chain links TRBV7-2 with TRBJ2-3, with a tentative D call TRBD2 (5 bases). CDR3 length equals 12 residues. V was clipped by 5 bases and J by 6 bases, with 9 bases between them. Germline CDR1 and CDR2: SGHTA and FQGNSA. CDR3 loop: CASSRGRDTQYF. CDR3 in DNA: TGTGCCAGCAGCCGCGGGCGGGATACGCAGTATTTT.

The chain uses TRBV7-6 and TRBJ2-3; 8 positions agree with TRBD2. Germline V lookup: CDR1 SGHVS, CDR2 FNYEAQ. The CDR3 consists of 16 residues. Germline trimming cut 5 bases from V and 5 bases from J; bases unmatched to any gene: 12. CDR3 protein: CASSENSGRAVDTQYF. The CDR3 bases are TGTGCCAGCAGCGAGAACTCCGGGAGGGCCGTAGATACGCAGTATTTT.

This chain uses TRBV3-1 (or the pseudogene TRBV3-2) with TRBJ1-1; the match to TRBD1 covers 8 bases. Germline V gene lookup returns CDR1 LGHDT and CDR2 YNNKEL (reference sequence). There are 14 residues in the CDR3. After removal of 3 bases from V and 10 bases from J, the junction contained 10 bases not matched to a gene. The CDR3 nucleotides are TGTGCCAGCAGCCAGACGACAGGGGCGCGGTCAGCTTTCTTT. Translating it yields CASSQTTGARSAFF.

The chain uses TRBV5-1 and TRBJ1-6; TRBD1 agrees at 9 bases. The CDR3 is 14 residues long. Germline CDR1 and CDR2: SGHRS and YFSETQ. V trimming: 5 bases; J trimming: 8 bases; junction bases outside the gene matches: 5. Here the CDR3 reads CASRLRDRDSPLHF. CDR3 nucleotide sequence: TGCGCCAGCAGACTCCGGGACAGGGATTCACCCCTCCACTTT.

The J gene is TRBJ1-2, the V gene TRBV9; 9 nucleotides match TRBD1. Germline-derived CDR1 and CDR2 are SGDLS and YYNGEE. This CDR3 comprises 13 residues. Trimming at V came to 4 bases and at J to 8 bases, leaving 6 bases not matched to a gene. The CDR3 coding sequence is TGTGCCAGCAGCACGAGGACAGGGGAGGGCTACACCTTC. This encodes CASSTRTGEGYTF.

The rearrangement uses TRBV5-3 and TRBJ2-2; 7 bases fit TRBD2. TRBV5-3 is annotated as an ORF whose role is uncertain. The junction had 15 bases not matched to a gene; V was cut back by 4 bases and J by 6 bases. The CDR3 is 17 amino acids. The CDR3 DNA reads as TGTGCCAGAAGCCCCGGACTAGTTTGGGGGGGACCCGGGGAGCTGTTTTTT. The encoded protein is CARSPGLVWGGPGELFF.

The J gene is TRBJ1-1, the V gene TRBV9, with 8 nucleotides matching TRBD1. CDR1 is SGDLS and CDR2 is YYNGEE in the germline V gene. V shed 0 bases, J shed 4 bases, and the junction held 2 bases outside the gene matches. This CDR3 contains 14 residues. For the CDR3, the DNA is TGTGCCAGCAGCGTAGCACAGGGGGGCACTGAAGCTTTCTTT. It yields the protein CASSVAQGGTEAFF.

The chain links TRBV6-5 to TRBJ1-1; TRBD1 matches 11 bases. V trimming: 5 bases; J trimming: 5 bases; junction bases outside the gene matches: 7. The germline V gene encodes CDR1 MNHEY and CDR2 SVGAGI. This CDR3 spans 15 amino acids. The CDR3 reads CASSRGTGGQTEAFF. The DNA of the CDR3 is TGTGCCAGCAGTCGAGGGACAGGGGGTCAGACTGAAGCTTTCTTT.

The V and J genes are TRBV5-1 and TRBJ2-7; D might be TRBD2 (6 bases). CDR1 is SGHRS, CDR2 YFSETQ, per germline. V gave up 0 bases and J gave up 1 base, with 14 bases separating them. The CDR3 is made up of 16 amino acids. CDR3 sequence: CASSLALGDSSYEQYF. In DNA, the CDR3 is TGCGCCAGCAGCTTGGCGCTCGGGGACTCGTCCTACGAGCAGTACTTC.

The chain employs TRBV7-3 and TRBJ2-3, with D possibly being TRBD2 (6 bases). Trimming cost V 2 bases and J 11 bases, with 11 bases left between them. Germline V gene lookup returns CDR1 SGHTA and CDR2 FQGTGA. The length of the CDR3 is 12 residues. CDR3 sequence reads: CASSLPGEKQYF. Here the CDR3 DNA reads TGTGCCAGCAGCTTACCGGGAGAAAAGCAGTATTTT.

The rearrangement joins TRBV11-3 to TRBJ1-2; 8 bases line up with TRBD1. Germline loops: CDR1 SGHNT, CDR2 YENEEA. The V segment lost 2 bases and the J segment 6 bases; nucleotides outside the gene matches: 2. The CDR3 is 13 residues long. This CDR3 reads CASSLSTGDGYTF. CDR3 in DNA: TGTGCCAGCAGCTTATCGACAGGGGATGGCTACACCTTC.

V and J are TRBV10-3 and TRBJ1-6; D unclear. This CDR3 region has 14 residues. V gave up 2 bases and J gave up 5 bases, with 7 bases separating them. Looked up from germline, CDR1 is ENHRY and CDR2 is SYGVKD. The CDR3 DNA reads as TGTGCCATCAGTGAGGTACAGAATAATTCACCCCTCCACTTT. Residues: CAISEVQNNSPLHF.

The rearrangement joins TRBV28 to TRBJ2-1; possible D gene TRBD1, 5 bases. The germline V and J ends were trimmed by 2 bases and 10 bases, with 12 bases remaining between them. This CDR3 region has 13 residues. CDR1 and CDR2 from the germline V gene are MDHEN and SYDVKM. This chain's CDR3 is CASSLRIRQEQFF. CDR3 bases: TGTGCCAGCAGTTTACGCATCCGACAGGAGCAGTTCTTC.